This T cell receptor beta chain was obtained from a study of cytomegalovirus exposure and HLA in healthy donors. Study-wide points: On later analysis, the bulk of CMV-associated TCR beta chains appeared to be HLA-restricted. It was reported that the classifier diagnosed cytomegalovirus status with high specificity and sensitivity in both the original and validation cohorts. Likely technical artifact: a cluster of highly shared sequence variants.

Between the trimmed V and J ends, which lost 5 bases and 2 bases, there was a span of 25 bases. Germline V gene data show CDR1 as SGHRS and CDR2 as YFSETQ. This CDR3 region has 18 residues. On this clone itself: Its specificity is not known.

PCR employed 60 Vbeta and 13 Jbeta primers. Methods used by the authors: An analysis that came later counted tens of millions of unique TCR beta chains, around 12 million shared. Generated by immunoSEQ multiplex PCR, the TCRdb table keeps only in-frame clones and is missing some. Clone size and the V and J calls come from that table; the DNA yielded D and trimming. The sample lists approximately 150,000 clones, approximately 72% occurring once. The chain carries TRBV5-1 and TRBJ1-1; D is undetermined. The sequence derives from a human donor in good health. Source material: PBMCs. The CDR3 reads CASRLGVLEYYGNTEAFF. CDR3 sequence (DNA): TGCGCCAGCAGGCTAGGCGTCCTAGAATATTACGGAAACACTGAAGCTTTCTTT.